The 13 T cell receptor beta chains below all came from one sample that was sequenced in a study of tumor-infiltrating lymphocytes in primary liver carcinoma (TCRdb year 2017). Without any cell sorting, total RNA and DNA were extracted together from 20-30 mg of bulk tissue using the AllPrep DNA/RNA mini kit. The sequencer was an Illumina HiSeq 2500. TCRbeta-specific cDNA was reverse-transcribed from 500 ng total RNA using a constant-region primer and ProtoScript II reverse transcriptase. The TCRbeta libraries were prepared through three rounds of nested multiplex PCR following a slightly modified ARM-PCR procedure. The first two PCR rounds used multiplex TRBV1-TRBV30 forward primers with a Cbeta reverse primer, each for roughly 11 cycles. The raw public data were reprocessed by TCRdb itself: fastp quality trimming at Q25, MiXCR clonotype calling, in-frame beta chains only. Every entry covers one CDR3 protein and lists the most common genes and DNA from its rows. A total of around 120,000 distinct CDR3 sequences appear in this sample, approximately 71% of them only once. Over 6.5% of the sample goes to the ten largest clones.

The sequencing input was tumor-adjacent normal liver tissue. The receptors shown here come from a woman aged 55 to 70 with primary liver carcinoma and hepatitis B virus infection.

With regard to this clonotype: At one of its ends the junction is not consistent with the germline gene, which may arise from a read error. This chain uses TRBV5-4 with TRBJ1-2; a weak D match, TRBD1 (5 bases). Germline values: CDR1 SGHNT, CDR2 YYREEE (reference sequence). The CDR3 has 14 amino acids. The CDR3 loop is CASCAGGSNYGCTF. DNA for the CDR3: TGTGCCAGCTGCGCCGGGGGATCTAACTATGGCTGCACCTTC.

As for this clonotype: An end of the junction differs from the germline gene, which may be a read error. The chain has TRBV7-9 and TRBJ1-1; unclear D gene. The CDR3 is 14 amino acids. Germline loops: CDR1 SEHNR, CDR2 FQNEAQ (reference sequence). CDR3: CASSLRQLNTEVFF. The CDR3 coding sequence is TGTGCCAGCAGCTTAAGGCAGCTGAACACTGAAGTTTTCTTT.

Comments on this clonotype: One end of the junction varies from germline; a read error may be responsible. This rearrangement joins TRBV11-2 to TRBJ1-1; D is unresolved. CDR3 length equals 15 residues. The germline V gene encodes CDR1 SGHAT and CDR2 FQNNGV. CDR3 residues: CASISPEREVTETFF. The CDR3 nucleotides are TGTGCCAGCATCTCACCTGAGAGGGAGGTGACTGAAACTTTCTTT.

DNA for the CDR3: TGTGCCAGTAGTACGTCTTATACAGGGGGCTACGAGCAGTACTTC. Protein product: CASSTSYTGGYEQYF. The chain couples TRBV6-5 to TRBJ2-7; 8 bases agree with TRBD1. The CDR3 covers 15 residues. V shed 9 bases, J shed 3 bases, and the junction held 13 bases outside the gene matches. Germline-derived CDR1 and CDR2 are MNHEY and SVGAGI.

This sequence joins TRBV11-2 and TRBJ1-5, with 10 bases fitting TRBD1. The V and J ends lost 3 bases and 9 bases, in that order; junction bases with no gene match: 8. This CDR3 comprises 15 residues. CDR1 is SGHAT and CDR2 is FQNNGV in the germline V gene. The CDR3 loop reads CASSFGQGDKRPQHF. CDR3 in DNA: TGTGCCAGCAGCTTTGGACAGGGGGACAAACGGCCCCAGCATTTT.

Of note for this clonotype: One junction end disagrees with the germline gene, perhaps due to a read error. The CDR3 protein is CAISRLASTDTQYF. CDR3 in DNA: TGCGCCATCAGTCGACTAGCCAGCACGGATACGCAGTATTTC. The genes are TRBV10-2 and TRBJ2-3, with TRBD2 matching 7 bases. The CDR3 extends over 14 amino acids. Germline V gene sequence: CDR1 WSHSY, CDR2 SAAADI.

The V call is TRBV12-3 or TRBV12-4, the J call TRBJ1-5, with TRBD1 matching over 7 bases. The CDR3 consists of 15 residues. V lost 4 bases to trimming and J lost 5 bases; unmatched junction nucleotides: 8. The CDR3 is CASSSTGSMDQPQHF. In nucleotides, the CDR3 is TGTGCCAGCAGTTCGACAGGGTCCATGGATCAGCCCCAGCATTTT.

As for this clonotype: A junction boundary mismatches the germline segment, possibly from a read error. The chain has TRBV5-1 and TRBJ2-6, with 7 bases identical to TRBD1. Germline assignment: CDR1 SGHRS and CDR2 YFSETQ. The CDR3 runs to 15 residues. CDR3 in DNA: TGCGCCAGCAGCTCGACAGGGATTGGGACCAACGTCCTGACTTTC. It translates to CASSSTGIGTNVLTF.

About this clonotype itself: The CDR3 does not end in the conserved phenylalanine or tryptophan, so this is likely a read error. The rearrangement uses TRBV6-5 and TRBJ2-1; unclear D gene. The CDR3 covers 13 residues. V dropped 6 bases and J dropped 9 bases, with 15 bases sitting between them. Germline CDR1 and CDR2: MNHEY and SVGAGI. The DNA of the CDR3 is TGTGCCAGCAGCCACGGTCTAGACGGTGAGCAGTTCATC. Protein: CASSHGLDGEQFI.

A single count supports this clonotype. A much bigger clone sits one base away, suggesting this may be a read error. The V call is TRBV5-1, the J call TRBJ2-7; 8 bases fit TRBD2. The CDR3 totals 14 residues. With 9 bases clipped from V and 2 bases from J, the junction kept 10 bases outside the gene matches. Germline CDR1 and CDR2: SGHRS and YFSETQ. CDR3 in amino acids: CAIRTSGATYEQYF. As DNA, the CDR3 is TGCGCCATCCGTACTAGCGGAGCGACCTACGAGCAGTACTTC.

About this clonotype itself: The junction and the germline gene differ at one end; a read error may be behind it. The genes are TRBV30 and TRBJ2-3; 7 nucleotides align to TRBD1. Germline lookup yields CDR1 GTSNPN and CDR2 SVGIG (reference sequence). The CDR3 has 13 residues. CDR3 nucleotides: TGTGTCTGGAGGAACCAGGGGACAGATACGCAGTTTTTT. This encodes CVWRNQGTDTQFF. Supplemented by reference TRBV30 and TRBJ2-3, the full variable domain reads SQTIHQWPATLVQPVGSPLSLECTVEGTSNPNLYWYRQAAGRGLQLLFYSVGIGQISSEVPQNLSASRPQDRQFILSSKKLLLSDSGFYLCVWRNQGTDTQFFGPGTRLTVL.

The chain has TRBV11-2 and TRBJ2-7; TRBD1 matches 7 bases. The CDR3 contains 15 residues. Germline CDR1 is SGHAT and CDR2 is FQNNGV. Germline trimming cut 5 bases from V and 6 bases from J; bases unmatched to any gene: 13. CDR3 in amino acids: CASSRSATGSREQYF. As DNA, the CDR3 is TGTGCCAGCAGCCGTTCTGCGACAGGGAGCCGCGAGCAGTACTTC.

The table lists this clonotype with a few counts. The chain recombines TRBV25-1 with TRBJ2-4; 11 bases fit TRBD2. The CDR3 consists of 18 residues. CDR1 and CDR2 (germline): MGHDK, SYGVNS. Unmatched junction bases numbered 11, after V lost 5 bases and J lost 2 bases. The CDR3 loop is CASSNQGASGRTKNIQYF. In nucleotides, the CDR3 is TGTGCCAGCAGTAACCAGGGGGCTAGCGGGAGGACCAAAAACATTCAGTACTTC.